This T cell receptor (beta chain) stems from a study of T cells in Graves' hyperthyroidism and ophthalmopathy. General study findings and limits: Ophthalmopathy and stable hyperthyroidism were told apart by a 13 V-J model.

Patients with uncontrolled infections, other autoimmune diseases, pregnancy or lactation were excluded. Diagnosing involved the use of clinical symptoms, serum thyroxine and TRAb, thyroid ultrasound and orbital computed tomography. Amplified TCR beta CDR3 regions came from RNA transcripts. Using the HTBI primer set, a first-round RT-PCR was run on the TCR CDR3. TCRdb recomputed calls from the multiplex PCR reads with MiXCR, one row per CDR3 protein. Altogether around 390,000 distinct CDR3 sequences are present, roughly 14% being singletons, with the ten largest covering around 20%. A word on this clonotype: Antigen: not known.

The CDR3 covers 13 residues. Trimming shortened V by 0 bases and J by 14 bases, and 13 bases separated the two germline ends. Germline CDR1 MNHNS, CDR2 SASEGT. This clonotype originated in a woman between 25 and 40 years old with Graves' ophthalmopathy. The rearrangement uses TRBV6-1 and TRBJ1-4, with a possible D match to TRBD1 (5 bases). The sample was blood. The chain's CDR3 is CASSEAGRGNLFF. The DNA of the CDR3 is TGTGCCAGCAGTGAAGCCGGACGGGGCAATCTGTTTTTT.